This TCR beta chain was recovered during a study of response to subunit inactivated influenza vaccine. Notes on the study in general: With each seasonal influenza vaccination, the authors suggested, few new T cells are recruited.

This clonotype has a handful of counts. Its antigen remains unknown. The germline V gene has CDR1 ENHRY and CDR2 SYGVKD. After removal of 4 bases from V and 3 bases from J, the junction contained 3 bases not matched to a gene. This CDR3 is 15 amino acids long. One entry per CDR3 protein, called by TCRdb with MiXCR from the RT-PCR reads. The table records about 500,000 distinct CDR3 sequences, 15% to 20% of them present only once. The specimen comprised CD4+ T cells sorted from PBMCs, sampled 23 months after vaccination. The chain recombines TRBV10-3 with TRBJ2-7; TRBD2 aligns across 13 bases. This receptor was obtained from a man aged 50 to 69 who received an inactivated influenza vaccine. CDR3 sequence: CAISARTSGSYEQYF. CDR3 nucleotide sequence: TGTGCCATCAGTGCAAGGACTAGCGGGAGCTACGAGCAGTACTTC.